This TCR beta chain was captured by sequencing in a study of blood T cell repertoires in COVID-19. About the research overall: Sample material is recorded as cDNA or gDNA derived from T cells, B-cell-depleted T cells, or PBMCs.

As originally analysed: Nucleated cell counts were estimated from reference gene primer amplification. Data came from immunoSEQ multiplex PCR; TCRdb stores just in-frame clones and leaves some out. V and J calls and clone size are given by that table; D and trimming were obtained from the DNA. The sample holds over 90,000 clones; around 82% are singletons and the top ten take around 13%. This clonotype was obtained from a human donor in a cohort sampled during active or convalescent COVID-19. Sequenced: peripheral blood.

The CDR3 here is CASSQERVILFF. CDR3 DNA: TGTGCCAGCAGCCAAGAAAGAGTTATACTGTTTTTT. The J gene is TRBJ1-4, the V gene TRBV14; no clear D gene. This CDR3 contains 12 residues. V lost 0 bases to trimming and J lost 13 bases, with 9 bases between them. Germline V gene lookup returns CDR1 SGHDN and CDR2 FVKESK.